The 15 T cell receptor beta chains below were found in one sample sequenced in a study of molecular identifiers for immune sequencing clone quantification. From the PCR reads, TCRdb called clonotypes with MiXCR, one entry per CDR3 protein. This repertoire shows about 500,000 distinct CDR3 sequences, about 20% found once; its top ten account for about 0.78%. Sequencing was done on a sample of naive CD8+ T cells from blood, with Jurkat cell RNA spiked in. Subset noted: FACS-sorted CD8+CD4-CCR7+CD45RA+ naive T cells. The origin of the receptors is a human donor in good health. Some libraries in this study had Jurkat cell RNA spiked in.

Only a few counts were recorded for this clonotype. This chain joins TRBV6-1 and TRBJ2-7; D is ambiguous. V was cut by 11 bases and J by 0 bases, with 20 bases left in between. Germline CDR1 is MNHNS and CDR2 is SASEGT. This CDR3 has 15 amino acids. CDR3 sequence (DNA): TGTGCCGCCCAGAGTCGGTCCCTTTACTCCTACGAGCAGTACTTC. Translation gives CAAQSRSLYSYEQYF.

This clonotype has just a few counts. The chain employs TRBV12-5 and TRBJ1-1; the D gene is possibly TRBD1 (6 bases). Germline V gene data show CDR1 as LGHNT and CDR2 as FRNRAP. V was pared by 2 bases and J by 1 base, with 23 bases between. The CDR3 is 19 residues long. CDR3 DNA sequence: TGTGCTAGTGGTTTGTGGGCTTCGTTGGGGGCCGAGAGGAACACTGAAGCTTTCTTT. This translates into CASGLWASLGAERNTEAFF.

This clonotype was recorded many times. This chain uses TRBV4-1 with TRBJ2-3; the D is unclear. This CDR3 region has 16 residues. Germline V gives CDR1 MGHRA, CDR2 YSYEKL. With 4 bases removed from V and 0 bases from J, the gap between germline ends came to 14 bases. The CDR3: CASSPRASTSTDTQYF. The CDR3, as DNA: TGCGCCAGCAGCCCAAGGGCTTCAACCAGCACAGATACGCAGTATTTT.

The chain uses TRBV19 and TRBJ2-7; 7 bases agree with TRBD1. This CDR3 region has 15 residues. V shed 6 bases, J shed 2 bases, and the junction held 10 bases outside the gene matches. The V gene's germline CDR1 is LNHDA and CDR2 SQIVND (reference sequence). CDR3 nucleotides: TGTGCCAGTAGGGTGGGACAGTGGGGTACCTACGAGCAGTACTTC. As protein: CASRVGQWGTYEQYF.

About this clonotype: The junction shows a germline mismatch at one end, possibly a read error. CDR3 bases: TGCGCCAGCAGCACCGGGCCCCCGGGGGGCAATCAGCTCCAGCATTTT. It is translated as CASSTGPPGGNQLQHF. The J gene is TRBJ1-5, the V gene TRBV4-1; TRBD1 might be the D (6 bases). The length of the CDR3 is 16 residues. In germline, CDR1 is MGHRA, CDR2 YSYEKL.

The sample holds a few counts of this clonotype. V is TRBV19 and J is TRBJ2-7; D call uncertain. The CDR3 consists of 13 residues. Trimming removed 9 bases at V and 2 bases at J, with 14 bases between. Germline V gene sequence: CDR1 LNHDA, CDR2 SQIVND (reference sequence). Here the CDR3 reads CASSPVTAYEQYF. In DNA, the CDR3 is TGTGCCAGCTCCCCGGTCACCGCCTACGAGCAGTACTTC.

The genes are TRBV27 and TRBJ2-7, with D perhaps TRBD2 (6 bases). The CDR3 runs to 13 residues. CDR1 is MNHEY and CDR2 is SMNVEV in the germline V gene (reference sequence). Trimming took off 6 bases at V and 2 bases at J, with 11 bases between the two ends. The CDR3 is CASRAGGAYEQYF. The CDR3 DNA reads TGTGCCAGCAGAGCGGGTGGAGCCTACGAGCAGTACTTC.

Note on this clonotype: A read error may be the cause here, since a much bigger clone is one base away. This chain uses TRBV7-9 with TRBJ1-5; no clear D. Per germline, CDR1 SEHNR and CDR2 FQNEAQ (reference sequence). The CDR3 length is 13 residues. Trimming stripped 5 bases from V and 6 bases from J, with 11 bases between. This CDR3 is CASSPTESQPQHF. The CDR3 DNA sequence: TGTGCCAGCAGCCCGACCGAAAGTCAGCCCCAGCATTTT. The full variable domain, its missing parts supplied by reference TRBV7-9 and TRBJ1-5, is DTGVSQNPRHKITKRGQNVTFRCDPISEHNRLYWYRQTLGQGPEFLTYFQNEAQLEKSRLLSDRFSAERPKGSFSTLEIQRTEQGDSAMYLCASSPTESQPQHFGDGTRLSIL.

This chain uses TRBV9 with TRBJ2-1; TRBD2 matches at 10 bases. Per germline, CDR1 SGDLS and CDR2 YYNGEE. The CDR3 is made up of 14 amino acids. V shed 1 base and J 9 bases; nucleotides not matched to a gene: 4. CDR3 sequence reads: CASSVLAGGAEQFF. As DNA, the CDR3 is TGTGCCAGCAGCGTATTAGCGGGAGGCGCTGAGCAGTTCTTC.

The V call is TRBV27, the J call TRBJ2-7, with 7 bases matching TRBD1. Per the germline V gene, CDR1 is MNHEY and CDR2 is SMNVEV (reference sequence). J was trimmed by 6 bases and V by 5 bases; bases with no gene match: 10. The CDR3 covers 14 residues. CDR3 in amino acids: CASSLGTEGLEQYF. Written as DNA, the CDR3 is TGTGCCAGCAGTCTCGGGACAGAGGGGCTCGAGCAGTACTTC.

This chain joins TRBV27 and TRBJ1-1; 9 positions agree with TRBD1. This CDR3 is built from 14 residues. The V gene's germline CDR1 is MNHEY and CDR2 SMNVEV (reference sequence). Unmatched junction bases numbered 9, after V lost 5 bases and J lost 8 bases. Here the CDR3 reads CASSPWTGDKEAFF. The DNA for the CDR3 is TGTGCCAGCAGTCCGTGGACAGGGGACAAGGAAGCTTTCTTT.

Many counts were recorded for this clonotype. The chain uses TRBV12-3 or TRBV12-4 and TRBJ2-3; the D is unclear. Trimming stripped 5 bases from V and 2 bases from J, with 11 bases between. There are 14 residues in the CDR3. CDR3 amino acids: CASSTKTHTDTQYF. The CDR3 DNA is TGTGCCAGCAGTACTAAGACACACACAGATACGCAGTATTTT.

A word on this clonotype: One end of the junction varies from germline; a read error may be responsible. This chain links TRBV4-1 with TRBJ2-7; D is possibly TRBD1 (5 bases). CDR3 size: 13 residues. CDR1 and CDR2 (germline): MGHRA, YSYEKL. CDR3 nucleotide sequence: TGCGCCAGCAGTCAGGGCCGGACCTACGAGCAGTGCTTC. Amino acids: CASSQGRTYEQCF.

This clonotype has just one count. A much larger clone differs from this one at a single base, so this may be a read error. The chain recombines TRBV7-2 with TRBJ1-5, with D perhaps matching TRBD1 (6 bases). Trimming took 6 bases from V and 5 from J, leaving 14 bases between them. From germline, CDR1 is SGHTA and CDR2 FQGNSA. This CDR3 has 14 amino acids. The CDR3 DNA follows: TGTGCCAGCAGTCCGGTGGGGGCATATCAGCCCCAGCATTTT. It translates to CASSPVGAYQPQHF.

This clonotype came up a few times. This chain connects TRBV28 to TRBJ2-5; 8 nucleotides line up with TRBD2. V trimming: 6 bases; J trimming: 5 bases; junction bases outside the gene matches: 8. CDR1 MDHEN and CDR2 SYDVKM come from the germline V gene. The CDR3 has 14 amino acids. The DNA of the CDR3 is TGTGCCAGCAGCAATGGGCGGGAGGTCGAGACCCAGTACTTC. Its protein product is CASSNGREVETQYF.